One sample yielded the 32 T cell receptor beta chains listed below, sequenced in a study of blood T cell repertoires in COVID-19. Method: immunoSEQ multiplex PCR; TCRdb's copy keeps in-frame clones and lacks some. This sample yields tens of thousands of clones, of which more than 90% are seen a single time; around 35% belongs to the top ten. What was sequenced was peripheral blood. All receptors come from a man in his fifties or sixties with active or convalescent COVID-19.

The CDR3 nucleotides are TGCGCCAGCAGCCAAAGATCTGGCGGTGAAAGTAATTCACCCCTCCACTTT. Its translation: CASSQRSGGESNSPLHF. V gene TRBV4-1 combines with J gene TRBJ1-6; D uncertain. Germline assignment: CDR1 MGHRA and CDR2 YSYEKL. Between the trimmed V and J ends, which lost 2 bases and 6 bases, there was a span of 17 bases. This CDR3 contains 17 residues.

This CDR3 is CASSIPGVEAFF. CDR3 bases: TGTGCCAGTAGTATCCCAGGGGTTGAAGCTTTCTTT. The rearrangement joins TRBV19 to TRBJ1-1, with D perhaps TRBD1 (6 bases). CDR1 and CDR2 from the germline V gene are LNHDA and SQIVND (reference sequence). Deletions cut 3 bases from V and 7 bases from J, with 9 bases between. The CDR3 consists of 12 residues.

This chain links TRBV18 with TRBJ1-2, with a possible D match to TRBD1 (5 bases). The CDR3 has 16 amino acids. Germline values: CDR1 KGHSH, CDR2 LQKENI. V lost 0 bases, J lost 3 bases, and 14 bases lay in between. The CDR3 sequence: CASSPPGLVGDYGYTF. CDR3 bases: TGTGCCAGCTCACCACCGGGACTGGTAGGGGACTATGGCTACACCTTC.

CDR3 protein: CASSETRDYSNQPQHF. The CDR3 coding sequence is TGTGCCAGCAGTGAAACCCGGGACTATAGCAATCAGCCCCAGCATTTT. The chain is built from TRBV2 and TRBJ1-5, with D maybe TRBD1 (5 bases). CDR3 size: 16 residues. V was cut by 2 bases and J by 0 bases, with 11 bases left in between. In germline, CDR1 is SNHLY, CDR2 FYNNEI.

The genes are TRBV28 and TRBJ1-1; D possibly corresponds to TRBD1 (6 bases). V dropped 5 bases and J dropped 0 bases, with 19 bases sitting between them. The CDR3 has 17 residues. Germline-derived CDR1 and CDR2 are MDHEN and SYDVKM. The CDR3 is CASSRGGGDPMNTEAFF. The CDR3 DNA is TGTGCCAGCAGTAGGGGGGGAGGAGACCCAATGAACACTGAAGCTTTCTTT.

This rearrangement joins TRBV18 to TRBJ1-1; no clear D gene. Germline CDR1 reads KGHSH; CDR2 reads LQKENI. V shed 5 bases and J shed 1 base, with 8 bases lying between them. CDR3 size: 13 residues. The CDR3 DNA reads as TGTGCCAGCTCATGGACTGAGAACACTGAAGCTTTCTTT. Its protein product is CASSWTENTEAFF.

This clone was seen more than once but under ten times. The chain employs TRBV20-1 and TRBJ2-7, with 11 bases that match TRBD2. This CDR3 comprises 15 residues. The germline V gene encodes CDR1 DFQATT and CDR2 SNEGSKA (reference sequence). V was clipped by 3 bases and J by 6 bases; unmatched bases: 10. The CDR3 loop is CSASVRLAGGFEQYF. The CDR3 DNA follows: TGCAGTGCTAGTGTGCGGCTAGCGGGAGGCTTCGAGCAGTACTTC.

The chain combines TRBV7-8 with TRBJ1-1; D perhaps matches TRBD1 (5 bases). The CDR3 consists of 14 residues. The germline V gene encodes CDR1 SGHVS and CDR2 FQNEAQ. Trimming left V 2 bases short and J 5 bases short, with 12 bases between. DNA for the CDR3: TGTGCCAGCAGCTTACAGGGCCCTCGGACTGAAGCTTTCTTT. This codes for CASSLQGPRTEAFF.

This chain connects TRBV12-3 or TRBV12-4 to TRBJ1-2, with TRBD1 as a possible D gene (6 bases). Trimming took off 5 bases at V and 10 bases at J, with 17 bases between the two ends. This CDR3 comprises 13 residues. CDR3 amino acids: CASSPHGGQTYTF. The CDR3 nucleotides are TGTGCCAGCAGTCCTCACGGGGGGCAAACCTACACCTTC.

The J gene is TRBJ2-7, the V gene TRBV29-1, with D possibly being TRBD2 (5 bases). The V gene lost 4 bases and the J gene lost 4 bases, with 11 bases spanning the gap. Germline V gene lookup returns CDR1 SQVTM and CDR2 ANQGSEA. The length of the CDR3 is 12 residues. The CDR3 loop reads CSVGGGGYEQYF. The CDR3 DNA sequence: TGCAGCGTTGGAGGTGGAGGTTACGAGCAGTACTTC.

The V and J genes are TRBV3-1 (or the pseudogene TRBV3-2) and TRBJ1-2, with D possibly TRBD1 on 6 matching bases. Germline values: CDR1 LGHDT, CDR2 YNNKEL (reference sequence). The CDR3 consists of 13 residues. Trimming left V 8 bases short and J 6 bases short, with 16 bases between. CDR3 DNA sequence: TGTGCCAGCCCCTTATACAGGGATGATGGCTACACCTTC. This sequence encodes CASPLYRDDGYTF.

The gene calls are TRBV11-1 and TRBJ1-4; no definite D call. Germline V CDR1 and CDR2: SGHAT, FQDESV (reference sequence). Trimming took 5 bases from V and 11 from J, leaving 18 bases between them. This CDR3 has 14 amino acids. CDR3 nucleotides: TGTGCCAGCAGCACTGCGGGGAACTCGGGCAAACTGTTTTTT. As protein: CASSTAGNSGKLFF.

The V call is TRBV5-1, the J call TRBJ1-5, with 8 bases lining up with TRBD1. The CDR3 has 14 amino acids. J lost 5 bases, V lost 4 bases, and 5 bases had no gene match. Germline values: CDR1 SGHRS, CDR2 YFSETQ. This CDR3 reads CASSTTGGDQPQHF. CDR3 bases: TGCGCCAGCAGCACCACAGGGGGTGATCAGCCCCAGCATTTT.

This chain links TRBV11-2 with TRBJ2-3, with 7 bases fitting TRBD2. The junction had 6 bases not matched to a gene; V was cut back by 7 bases and J by 5 bases. This CDR3 has 13 residues. Germline V gives CDR1 SGHAT, CDR2 FQNNGV. The CDR3 sequence: CASIVGGGDTQYF. CDR3 DNA: TGTGCCAGCATAGTAGGCGGGGGAGATACGCAGTATTTT. The entire variable domain, with the rest obtained from reference TRBV11-2 and TRBJ2-3, is as follows: EAGVAQSPRYKIIEKRQSVAFWCNPISGHATLYWYQQILGQGPKLLIQFQNNGVVDDSQLPKDRFSAERLKGVDSTLKIQPAKLEDSAVYLCASIVGGGDTQYFGPGTRLTVL.

The chain uses TRBV2 and TRBJ1-1, with D perhaps matching TRBD1 (5 bases). This CDR3 contains 13 residues. Trimming left V 8 bases short and J 8 bases short, with 18 bases between. Germline assignment: CDR1 SNHLY and CDR2 FYNNEI. This chain's CDR3 is CASGGTRDGEAFF. The CDR3 nucleotides are TGTGCCAGCGGGGGGACTCGGGACGGGGAAGCTTTCTTT. The full variable domain, completed using reference TRBV2 and TRBJ1-1, is EPEVTQTPSHQVTQMGQEVILRCVPISNHLYFYWYRQILGQKVEFLVSFYNNEISEKSEIFDDQFSVERPDGSNFTLKIRSTKLEDSAMYFCASGGTRDGEAFFGQGTRLTVV.

In DNA form, the CDR3 reads TGCGCCAGCAGAGATTACAGGGGGCCCATGAACACTGAAGCTTTCTTT. This encodes CASRDYRGPMNTEAFF. The gene calls are TRBV4-1 and TRBJ1-1; TRBD1 matches at 9 bases. CDR1 is MGHRA and CDR2 is YSYEKL in the germline V gene. V shed 6 bases and J 0 bases; nucleotides not matched to a gene: 8. The CDR3 spans 16 residues.

This sequence joins TRBV5-4 and TRBJ2-5; 9 bases match TRBD1. The CDR3 loop spans 15 amino acids. The germline V gene encodes CDR1 SGHNT and CDR2 YYREEE (reference sequence). Trimming cost V 1 base and J 5 bases; bases outside gene matches: 6. The CDR3 nucleotides are TGTGCCAGCAGCTTGACAGGGGGCAGAAGGGAGACCCAGTACTTC. Its translation is CASSLTGGRRETQYF.

This sequence joins TRBV5-1 and TRBJ2-1; D ambiguous. Between the trimmed V and J ends, which lost 2 bases and 6 bases, there was a span of 15 bases. The CDR3 loop spans 15 amino acids. CDR1 is SGHRS and CDR2 is YFSETQ in the germline V gene. The CDR3 region has the DNA TGCGCCAGCAGCTTACTACGACCGTTCACCAATGAGCAGTTCTTC. It specifies CASSLLRPFTNEQFF.

This chain uses TRBV27 with TRBJ2-3; D is possibly TRBD2 (5 bases). The V end was cut by 6 bases, the J end by 2 bases, with 12 bases between. The CDR3 is made up of 14 amino acids. Per the germline V gene, CDR1 is MNHEY and CDR2 is SMNVEV (reference sequence). In nucleotides, the CDR3 is TGTGCCAGCAGGGCCGGACTTCACACAGATACGCAGTATTTT. Protein product: CASRAGLHTDTQYF.

The chain carries TRBV4-3 and TRBJ1-5, with D possibly matching TRBD1 (6 bases). This CDR3 contains 15 residues. CDR1 and CDR2 from the germline V gene are LGHNA and YSLEER. V was pared by 0 bases and J by 5 bases, with 11 bases between. The CDR3 DNA is TGCGCCAGCAGCCAAGATTACAGGGTGGATCAGCCCCAGCATTTT. It is translated as CASSQDYRVDQPQHF.

J is TRBJ1-5 and V is TRBV27; no definite D call. Germline-derived CDR1 and CDR2 are MNHEY and SMNVEV (reference sequence). CDR3 length: 13 residues. V was clipped by 5 bases and J by 5 bases, with 10 bases between them. Here the CDR3 DNA reads TGTGCCAGCAGTCCCCCCGGGGATCAGCCCCAGCATTTT. Protein sequence: CASSPPGDQPQHF.

Concerning this clone: At one end the junction does not follow the germline gene, possibly because of a read error. The rearrangement joins TRBV28 to TRBJ2-1; TRBD2 agrees at 8 bases. This CDR3 is 16 amino acids long. Germline V CDR1 and CDR2: MDHEN, SYDVKM. The CDR3 loop reads CASSFGLAGSSNEQFF. As DNA, the CDR3 is TGTGCCAGCAGTTTCGGTCTAGCGGGTTCCTCCAATGAGCAGTTCTTC. Variable domain in full (rest from reference TRBV28 and TRBJ2-1): DVKVTQSSRYLVKRTGEKVFLECVQDMDHENMFWYRQDPGLGLRLIYFSYDVKMKEKGDIPEGYSVSREKKERFSLILESASTNQTSMYLCASSFGLAGSSNEQFFGPGTRLTVL.

The V call is TRBV5-1, the J call TRBJ2-1; 8 bases agree with TRBD1. After removal of 1 base from V and 8 bases from J, the junction contained 11 bases not matched to a gene. This CDR3 is built from 16 residues. The germline CDR1 and CDR2 sequences are SGHRS and YFSETQ. The CDR3 coding sequence is TGCGCCAGCAGCTTGCCCGGGACAGGAGCCAGGGATGAGCAGTTCTTC. As protein: CASSLPGTGARDEQFF.

This chain uses TRBV7-2 with TRBJ1-3; the match to TRBD1 covers 7 bases. Looked up from germline, CDR1 is SGHTA and CDR2 is FQGNSA. CDR3 length equals 15 residues. The V and J ends lost 5 bases and 1 base, in that order; junction bases with no gene match: 5. In DNA, the CDR3 is TGTGCCAGCAGCCTGGGGACAGTGTCTGGAAACACCATATATTTT. Protein: CASSLGTVSGNTIYF.

This chain connects TRBV24-1 to TRBJ2-2, with 12 positions matching TRBD2. Germline-derived CDR1 and CDR2 are KGHDR and SFDVKD. CDR3 length: 14 residues. J gave up 1 base and V 10 bases, and 0 bases lay outside the gene matches. CDR3 sequence: CATGLAGNTGELFF. The CDR3 region has the DNA TGTGCCACGGGACTAGCGGGGAACACCGGGGAGCTGTTTTTT.

This chain connects TRBV30 to TRBJ2-1; D ambiguous. V shed 2 bases and J shed 5 bases, with 4 bases lying between them. The CDR3 sequence is 11 residues long. In germline, CDR1 is GTSNPN, CDR2 SVGIG (reference sequence). CDR3 sequence: CAWSSDNEQFF. CDR3 DNA sequence: TGTGCCTGGAGTTCTGACAATGAGCAGTTCTTC.

This chain links TRBV19 with TRBJ1-4; no firm D call. The CDR3 is 14 amino acids. Trimming left V 2 bases short and J 9 bases short, with 13 bases between. CDR1 is LNHDA, CDR2 SQIVND, per germline (reference sequence). CDR3 coding DNA: TGTGCCAGTAGTATATCCCCGGGTCAGAAAAAACTGTTTTTT. Translating it yields CASSISPGQKKLFF. Variable domain in full (rest from reference TRBV19 and TRBJ1-4): DGGITQSPKYLFRKEGQNVTLSCEQNLNHDAMYWYRQDPGQGLRLIYYSQIVNDFQKGDIAEGYSVSREKKESFPLTVTSAQKNPTAFYLCASSISPGQKKLFFGSGTQLSVL.

This rearrangement joins TRBV18 to TRBJ2-3; 7 nucleotides agree with TRBD1. Germline V gene sequence: CDR1 KGHSH, CDR2 LQKENI. This CDR3 comprises 15 residues. Trimming took 3 bases from V and 2 from J; bases not matched to a gene: 5. The CDR3 protein is CASSPLTGITDTQYF. The CDR3 nucleotides are TGTGCCAGCTCACCCCTGACAGGGATCACAGATACGCAGTATTTT.

The chain uses TRBV6-1 and TRBJ2-5, with D tentatively TRBD2 (5 bases). The CDR3 runs to 16 residues. Germline V gene lookup returns CDR1 MNHNS and CDR2 SASEGT. V was clipped by 3 bases and J by 6 bases, with 20 bases between them. The DNA of the CDR3 is TGTGCCAGCAGTGAGGGTGACGGGGTATTTAAGAAGACCCAGTACTTC. The encoded protein is CASSEGDGVFKKTQYF.

The rearrangement joins TRBV20-1 to TRBJ2-5, with D perhaps TRBD1 (6 bases). This CDR3 is 14 amino acids long. V lost 3 bases and J lost 2, with 13 bases in between. The V gene's germline CDR1 is DFQATT and CDR2 SNEGSKA (reference sequence). Here the CDR3 reads CSASVQGGQETQYF. In DNA form, the CDR3 reads TGCAGTGCTAGTGTACAGGGTGGGCAAGAGACCCAGTACTTC.

The chain couples TRBV6-1 to TRBJ1-2; TRBD1 agrees at 9 bases. Trimming removed 0 bases from V and 2 bases from J; junction bases left unmatched: 1. CDR1 is MNHNS and CDR2 is SASEGT in the germline V gene. The length of the CDR3 is 15 residues. CDR3 bases: TGTGCCAGCAGTGAAGCTGGGACAGGGAACTATGGCTACACCTTC. Translated, it gives CASSEAGTGNYGYTF.

This clone occurred a few times. J is TRBJ2-5 and V is TRBV28, with D perhaps matching TRBD2 (5 bases). The length of the CDR3 is 16 residues. Germline CDR1 is MDHEN and CDR2 is SYDVKM. V was clipped by 7 bases and J by 2 bases, with 20 bases between them. CDR3: CASTPPGRFLQETQYF. In nucleotides, the CDR3 is TGTGCCAGCACTCCCCCTGGGAGATTCCTTCAAGAGACCCAGTACTTC.